This is a list of T cell receptor beta chains from one sample in a study of tumour-infiltrating T cells in Burkitt lymphoma. Sequencing used immunoSEQ multiplex PCR; TCRdb keeps in-frame clones, though not all of them. The table has about 15,000 clones, roughly 80% seen once. The sequencing sample was made of tumor tissue. These receptors were taken from a human donor with diffuse large B-cell lymphoma. The CDR3 runs from the conserved cysteine through the conserved F or W. A D gene is named only where the DNA matches it firmly. Part of the rows lack a size; the others show once, few, many or a class for expanded clones.

j_gene	v_gene	abundance	d_gene	CDR3nt	CDR3aa
TRBJ2-7	TRBV4-2	NA	TRBD2	TGTGCCAGCAGCCAAGAGGGGGCTAGCGGGAGGTACGAGCAGTACTTC	CASSQEGASGRYEQYF
TRBJ2-2	TRBV29-1	NA	NA	TGCAGCGTTGAATCCGGCAGCACCGGGGAGCTGTTTTTT	CSVESGSTGELFF
TRBJ2-2	TRBV5-8	once	TRBD1	TGTGCCAGCAGCTTGGTGCGGACAGGGAACACCGGGGAGCTGTTTTTT	CASSLVRTGNTGELFF
TRBJ2-3	TRBV5-1	few	NA	TGCGCCAGCAGCCGGGACGGGAGCACAGATACGCAGTATTTT	CASSRDGSTDTQYF
TRBJ2-3	TRBV5-6	NA	TRBD2	TGTGCCAGCAGCTTGCGAGTAGCGGGAGGGAGCACAGATACGCAGTATTTT	CASSLRVAGGSTDTQYF
TRBJ2-3	TRBV18	NA	NA	TGTGCCAGCTCCCCTGGAGATACGCAGTATTTT	CASSPGDTQYF
TRBJ2-7	TRBV5-4	few	TRBD2	TGTGCCAGCAGCCTCCCTTCTAGCGGGAGGGACGCCTACGAGCAGTACTTC	CASSLPSSGRDAYEQYF
TRBJ2-2	TRBV27	few	NA	TGTGCCAGCAGTCGCAGCGGGTTAGCGAACACCGGGGAGCTGTTTTTT	CASSRSGLANTGELFF
TRBJ1-2	TRBV25-1	once	NA	TGTGCCAGCAGTGAATCGGTACGGAACTATGGCTACACCTTC	CASSESVRNYGYTF
TRBJ2-2	TRBV10-2	few	NA	TGCGCCGTCAGACTAGATCCCGGGGAGCTGTTTTTT	CAVRLDPGELFF
TRBJ2-3	TRBV19	NA	TRBD2	TGTGCCAGTAGTACCAGGACTAGCGGGAATGCAGATACGCAGTATTTT	CASSTRTSGNADTQYF
TRBJ2-7	TRBV27	few	NA	TGTGCCAGCAGTTCTTATGATGGTCGATCCTACGAGCAGTACTTC	CASSSYDGRSYEQYF
TRBJ1-4	TRBV29-1	NA	NA	TGCAGCGTTGCTTGGGCAGGGTCTAATGAAAAACTGTTTTTT	CSVAWAGSNEKLFF
TRBJ1-2	TRBV5-1	NA	NA	TGCGCCAGCAGCTTGGTAGACACTCTGAATGGCTACACCTTC	CASSLVDTLNGYTF
TRBJ2-5	TRBV9	NA	NA	TGTGCCAGCAGCGTTGAGCAGGGGGAGACCCAGTACTTC	CASSVEQGETQYF
TRBJ1-5	TRBV18	NA	NA	TGTGCCAGCTCACTGGGGGAGGGGAGCAATCAGCCCCAGCATTTT	CASSLGEGSNQPQHF
TRBJ2-1	TRBV7-2	once	NA	TGTGCCAGCAGCTTAGTAGGGGCGCGGAATTACAATGAGCAGTTCTTC	CASSLVGARNYNEQFF
TRBJ2-5	TRBV7-9	NA	NA	TGTGCCAGCAGCTTAGCCGGGCGGTCCTACCAAGAGACCCAGTACTTC	CASSLAGRSYQETQYF
TRBJ2-2	TRBV28	few	TRBD2	TGTGCCAGCAATCTGGGACTAGCGGGGTCGAACACCGGGGAGCTGTTTTTT	CASNLGLAGSNTGELFF
TRBJ1-2	TRBV5-1	NA	NA	TGCGCCAGCAGCACCGGGACACACTATGGCTACACCTTC	CASSTGTHYGYTF
TRBJ2-5	TRBV4-1	NA	NA	TGCGCCAGCAGCCGGGGAGGGACAGGACGAAGTGAGACCCAGTACTTC	CASSRGGTGRSETQYF
TRBJ2-1	TRBV4-1	NA	NA	TGCGCCAGCAGCCAAGATGACATAGCGGACTCCTACAATGAGCAGTTCTTC	CASSQDDIADSYNEQFF
TRBJ2-1	TRBV10-1	NA	TRBD1	TGCGCCAGCAGCAATCCGGGACAGGGTACCGATGAGCAGTTCTTC	CASSNPGQGTDEQFF
TRBJ2-7	TRBV28	NA	NA	TGTGCCAGCAGTTTACAAGGACTGGTATACGAGCAGTACTTC	CASSLQGLVYEQYF
TRBJ2-4	TRBV6-6	NA	TRBD1	TGTGCCAGCAGCCGCCTTGGACAGGGGGCGGCGGGACAGTACTTC	CASSRLGQGAAGQYF
TRBJ2-5	TRBV4-2	few	NA	TGTGCCAGCAGCCAAGATCTCAGGGAGACCCAGTACTTC	CASSQDLRETQYF
TRBJ2-3	TRBV2	NA	NA	TGTGCCAGCGGTTTTGGATGGTCTCCTAGCACAGATACGCAGTATTTT	CASGFGWSPSTDTQYF
TRBJ2-7	TRBV30	NA	TRBD1	TGTGCCTGGAATCCGGGACAGGACACCTACGAGCAGTACTTC	CAWNPGQDTYEQYF
TRBJ1-1	TRBV6-5	NA	TRBD1	TGTGCCAGCATTTCACAGGGGGCGATCCTGAATGAAGCTTTCTTT	CASISQGAILNEAFF
TRBJ2-1	TRBV15	NA	TRBD1	TGTGCCACCAGCAGGAAAGGACAGGGGGCAGGCGATGAGCAGTTCTTC	CATSRKGQGAGDEQFF
TRBJ2-5	TRBV4-1	NA	TRBD1	TGCGCCAGCAGCCAACTGGGACCGACAGGGGGCGGGGAGACTCAGTACTTC	CASSQLGPTGGGETQYF
TRBJ2-7	TRBV14	NA	NA	TGTGCCAGCAGACTTACTTCGCTCCGAGGCGAGCAGTACTTC	CASRLTSLRGEQYF
TRBJ2-3	TRBV1	few	NA	TGCACCAGCAGCCAAGGGGTCTCTAGGCGGGCAGATACGCAGTATTTT	CTSSQGVSRRADTQYF
TRBJ2-1	TRBV19	once	TRBD1	TGTGCCAGTGAGGGGACAGGGATTGAGCAGTTCTTC	CASEGTGIEQFF
TRBJ1-5	TRBV5-5	NA	NA	TGTGCCAGCAGCTTGGTCTTAGCGGCCAGAACTAATCAGCCCCAGCATTTT	CASSLVLAARTNQPQHF
TRBJ1-2	TRBV28	few	NA	TGTGCCAGCATTTACGACTATGGCTACACCTTC	CASIYDYGYTF
TRBJ2-7	TRBV7-9	NA	TRBD1	TGTGCCAGCAGCCCTTTAGGACAGGTGTACGAGCAGTACTTC	CASSPLGQVYEQYF
TRBJ1-1	TRBV2	NA	NA	TGTGCCAGCAGTGGTCAGAACATGAACACTGAAGCTTTCTTT	CASSGQNMNTEAFF
TRBJ1-1	TRBV10-3	NA	NA	TGTGCCATCAGTGACCCACAGAACACTGAAGCTTTCTTT	CAISDPQNTEAFF
TRBJ2-3	TRBV18	NA	NA	TGTGCCAGCTCACCATTCGCGGGATGGGCAGATACGCAGTATTTT	CASSPFAGWADTQYF
TRBJ2-5	TRBV30	NA	NA	TGTGCCTCATTGAAAGTAGAGACCCAGTACTTC	CASLKVETQYF
TRBJ1-5	TRBV6-5	once	TRBD1	TGTGCCAGCAGTTTTTCGGGACAGACGACAGCGCCCCAGCATTTT	CASSFSGQTTAPQHF
TRBJ2-2	TRBV7-2	NA	TRBD2	TGTGCCAGCAGCTCTTCGGGACTAGCGGGAGGGGCAGGCGGGGAGCTGTTTTTT	CASSSSGLAGGAGGELFF
TRBJ1-1	TRBV19	few	NA	TGTGCCAGTAGTATATTCTACCGACCTGGAGGCACTGAAGCTTTCTTT	CASSIFYRPGGTEAFF